This TCR beta chain is from a study of T-cell memory formation after mild COVID-19. The V segment lost 6 bases and the J segment 2 bases; nucleotides outside the gene matches: 9. CDR3 length: 15 amino acids. Per the germline V gene, CDR1 is SGHTA and CDR2 is FQGNSA. This clonotype occurred a few times. TCRdb reprocessed the 5' RACE reads via MiXCR and lists one record per CDR3 protein. This table holds about 250,000 distinct CDR3 sequences, roughly 18% found once. The source of this sequence is a young man who had mild COVID-19 (a few samples of this study predate the infection). Cell type and time point are not known. The sequencing sample was made of PBMCs or a T cell subset sorted from them (not recorded which). The chain has TRBV7-2 and TRBJ2-5, with 7 bases that match TRBD1. In DNA, the CDR3 is TGTGCCAGCAGTCAGGGGACAGCGCTGCAAGAGACCCAGTACTTC. Encoded protein: CASSQGTALQETQYF. Looking up the rest from reference TRBV7-2 and TRBJ2-5 gives the full variable domain: GAGVSQSPSNKVTEKGKDVELRCDPISGHTALYWYRQSLGQGLEFLIYFQGNSAPDKSGLPSDRFSAERTGGSVSTLTIQRTQQEDSAVYLCASSQGTALQETQYFGPGTRLLVL.